The sequence of this T cell receptor (beta chain) was determined in a study of T-cell memory formation after mild COVID-19. Findings of the study overall: Contracting CD4+ clones lay largely in CM and EM, with CD8+ ones residing in EMRA.

Germline V gives CDR1 SEHNR, CDR2 FQNEAQ (reference sequence). This CDR3 comprises 16 residues. Trimming left V 0 bases short and J 5 bases short, with 17 bases between. Remarks on this clonotype: Antigen unknown.

TCRdb processed the 5' RACE reads anew with MiXCR; each CDR3 protein has one entry. The table includes about 430,000 distinct CDR3 sequences, approximately 24% detected once. The sample consisted of PBMCs or a T cell subset sorted from them (not recorded which). The source is an adult woman who had mild COVID-19 (a few samples of this study predate the infection). Cell type and time point are not known. The V call is TRBV7-9, the J call TRBJ2-7; a weak D match, TRBD2 (7 bases). The CDR3: CASSLADRGANHEQYF. CDR3 in DNA: TGTGCCAGCAGCTTAGCCGACCGGGGGGCAAATCACGAGCAGTACTTC.